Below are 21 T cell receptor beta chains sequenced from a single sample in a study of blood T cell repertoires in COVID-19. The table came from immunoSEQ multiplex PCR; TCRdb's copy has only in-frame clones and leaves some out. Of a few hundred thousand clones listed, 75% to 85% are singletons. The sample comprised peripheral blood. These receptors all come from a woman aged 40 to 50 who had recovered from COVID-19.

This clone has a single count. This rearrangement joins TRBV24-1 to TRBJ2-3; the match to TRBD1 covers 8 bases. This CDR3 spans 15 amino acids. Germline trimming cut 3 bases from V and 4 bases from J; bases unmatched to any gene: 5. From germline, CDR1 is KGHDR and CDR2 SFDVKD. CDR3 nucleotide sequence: TGTGCCACCAGTGATCCCGGACAGGGTGCAGATACGCAGTATTTT. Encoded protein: CATSDPGQGADTQYF.

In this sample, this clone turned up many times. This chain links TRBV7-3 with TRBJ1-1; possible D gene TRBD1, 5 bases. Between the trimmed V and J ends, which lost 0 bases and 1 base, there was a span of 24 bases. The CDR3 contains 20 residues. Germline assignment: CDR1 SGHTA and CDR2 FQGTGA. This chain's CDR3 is CASSLTGGFWQGRANTEAFF. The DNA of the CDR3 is TGTGCCAGCAGCTTAACGGGAGGGTTTTGGCAGGGACGGGCGAACACTGAAGCTTTCTTT.

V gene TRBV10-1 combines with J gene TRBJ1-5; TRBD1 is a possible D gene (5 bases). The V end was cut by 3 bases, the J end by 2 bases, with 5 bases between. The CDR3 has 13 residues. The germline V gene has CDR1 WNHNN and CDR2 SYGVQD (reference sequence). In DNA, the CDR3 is TGCGCCAGCAGTGACAGGGGCAATCAGCCCCAGCATTTT. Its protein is CASSDRGNQPQHF.

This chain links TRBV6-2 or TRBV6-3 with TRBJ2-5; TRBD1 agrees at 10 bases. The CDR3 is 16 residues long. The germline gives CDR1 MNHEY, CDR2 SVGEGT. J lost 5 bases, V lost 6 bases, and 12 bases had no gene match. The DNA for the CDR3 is TGTGCCAGCAGCGAACACACCGGGACAGGGGATGAGACCCAGTACTTC. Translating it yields CASSEHTGTGDETQYF.

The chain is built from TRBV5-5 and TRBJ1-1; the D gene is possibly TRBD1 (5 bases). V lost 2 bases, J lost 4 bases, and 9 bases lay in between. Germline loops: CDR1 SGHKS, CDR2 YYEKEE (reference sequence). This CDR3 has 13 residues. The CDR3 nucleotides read TGTGCCAGCAGCTTAGCGGGGACCACTGAAGCTTTCTTT. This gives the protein CASSLAGTTEAFF.

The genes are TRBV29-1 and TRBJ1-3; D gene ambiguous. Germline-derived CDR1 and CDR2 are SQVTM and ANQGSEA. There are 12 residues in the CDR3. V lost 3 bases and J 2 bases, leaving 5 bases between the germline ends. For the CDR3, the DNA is TGCAGCGTTGAGGCAACTGGAAACACCATATATTTT. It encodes CSVEATGNTIYF.

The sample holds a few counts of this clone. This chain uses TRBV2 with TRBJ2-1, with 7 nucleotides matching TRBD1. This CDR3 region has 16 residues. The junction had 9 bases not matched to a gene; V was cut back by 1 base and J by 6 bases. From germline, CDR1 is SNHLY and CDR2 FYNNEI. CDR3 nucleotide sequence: TGTGCCAGCAGTGAAGAGGCCAGGGGGAGTTTCAATGAGCAGTTCTTC. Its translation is CASSEEARGSFNEQFF.

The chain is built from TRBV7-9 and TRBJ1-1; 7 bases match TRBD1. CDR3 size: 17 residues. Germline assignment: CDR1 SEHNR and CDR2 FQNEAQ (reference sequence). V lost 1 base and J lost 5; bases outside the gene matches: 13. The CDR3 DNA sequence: TGTGCCAGCAGCTTAGGGCTTACAGGGGCGGAGGGGACTGAAGCTTTCTTT. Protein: CASSLGLTGAEGTEAFF.

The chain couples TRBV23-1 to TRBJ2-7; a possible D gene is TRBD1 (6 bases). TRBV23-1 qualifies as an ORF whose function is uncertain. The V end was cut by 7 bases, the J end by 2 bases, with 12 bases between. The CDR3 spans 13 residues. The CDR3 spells CASIWTVAYEQYF. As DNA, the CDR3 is TGCGCCAGCATTTGGACAGTCGCCTACGAGCAGTACTTC.

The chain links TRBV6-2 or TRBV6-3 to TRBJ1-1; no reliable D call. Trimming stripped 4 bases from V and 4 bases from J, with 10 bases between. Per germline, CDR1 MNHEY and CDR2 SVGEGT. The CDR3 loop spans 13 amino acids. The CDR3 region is CASSFSGGTEAFF. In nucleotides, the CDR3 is TGTGCCAGCAGTTTTTCCGGTGGCACTGAAGCTTTCTTT.

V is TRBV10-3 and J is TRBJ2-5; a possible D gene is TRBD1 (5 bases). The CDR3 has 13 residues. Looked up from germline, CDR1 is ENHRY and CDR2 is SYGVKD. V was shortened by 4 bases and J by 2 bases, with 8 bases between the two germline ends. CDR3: CAISADTQETQYF. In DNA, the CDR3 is TGTGCCATCAGTGCGGACACTCAAGAGACCCAGTACTTC.

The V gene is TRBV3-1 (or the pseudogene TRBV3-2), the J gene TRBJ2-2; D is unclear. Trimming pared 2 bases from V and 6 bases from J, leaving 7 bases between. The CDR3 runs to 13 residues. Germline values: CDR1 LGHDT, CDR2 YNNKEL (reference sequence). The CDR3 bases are TGTGCCAGCAGCCAATCCGAGGCCGGGGAGCTGTTTTTT. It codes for CASSQSEAGELFF.

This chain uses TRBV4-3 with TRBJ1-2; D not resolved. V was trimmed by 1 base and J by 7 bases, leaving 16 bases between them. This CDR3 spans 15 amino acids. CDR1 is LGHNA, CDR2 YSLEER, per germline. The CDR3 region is CASSQVAGERGGYTF. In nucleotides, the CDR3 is TGCGCCAGCAGCCAAGTCGCTGGGGAGCGCGGTGGCTACACCTTC.

The chain's CDR3 is CASSDSDRDPYNSPLHF. The CDR3 bases are TGTGCCAGCAGTGACTCGGACAGGGATCCCTATAATTCACCCCTCCACTTT. V gene TRBV9 combines with J gene TRBJ1-6; the match to TRBD1 covers 8 bases. After removal of 5 bases from V and 2 bases from J, the junction contained 9 bases not matched to a gene. Germline V CDR1 and CDR2: SGDLS, YYNGEE. This CDR3 region has 17 residues.

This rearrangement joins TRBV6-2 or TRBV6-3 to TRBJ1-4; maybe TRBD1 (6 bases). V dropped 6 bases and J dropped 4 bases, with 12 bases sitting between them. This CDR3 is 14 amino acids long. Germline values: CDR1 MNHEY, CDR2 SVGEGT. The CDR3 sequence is CASSQDSVNEKLFF. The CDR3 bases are TGTGCCAGCAGCCAGGACAGCGTTAATGAAAAACTGTTTTTT.

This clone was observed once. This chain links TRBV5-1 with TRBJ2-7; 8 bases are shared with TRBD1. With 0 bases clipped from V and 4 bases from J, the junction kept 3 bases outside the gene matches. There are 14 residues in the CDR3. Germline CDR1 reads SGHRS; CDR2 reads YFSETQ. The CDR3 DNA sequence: TGCGCCAGCAGCTTGGTTCAGGGGGCTTACGAGCAGTACTTC. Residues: CASSLVQGAYEQYF.

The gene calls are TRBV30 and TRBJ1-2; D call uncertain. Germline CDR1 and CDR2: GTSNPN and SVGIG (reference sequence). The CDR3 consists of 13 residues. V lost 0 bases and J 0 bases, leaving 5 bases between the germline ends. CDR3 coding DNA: TGTGCCTGGAGTGTAAGCGCTAACTATGGCTACACCTTC. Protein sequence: CAWSVSANYGYTF.

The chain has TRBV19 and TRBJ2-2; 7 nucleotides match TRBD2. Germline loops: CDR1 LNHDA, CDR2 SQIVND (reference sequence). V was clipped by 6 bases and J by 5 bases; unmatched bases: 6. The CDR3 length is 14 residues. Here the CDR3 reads CASRGRDVTGELFF. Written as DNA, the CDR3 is TGTGCCAGTAGGGGGAGGGATGTTACCGGGGAGCTGTTTTTT.

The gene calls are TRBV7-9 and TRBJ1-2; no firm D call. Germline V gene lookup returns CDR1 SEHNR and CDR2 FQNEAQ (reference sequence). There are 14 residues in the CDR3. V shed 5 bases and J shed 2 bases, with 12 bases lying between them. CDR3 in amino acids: CASSPHDGNYGYTF. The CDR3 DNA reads TGTGCCAGCAGCCCTCATGACGGGAACTATGGCTACACCTTC.

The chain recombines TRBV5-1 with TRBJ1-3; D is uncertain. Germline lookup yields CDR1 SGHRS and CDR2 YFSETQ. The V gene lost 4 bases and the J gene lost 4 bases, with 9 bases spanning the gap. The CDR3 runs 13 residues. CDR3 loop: CASSLTRGNTIYF. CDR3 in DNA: TGCGCCAGCAGCCTGACCAGGGGAAACACCATATATTTT.

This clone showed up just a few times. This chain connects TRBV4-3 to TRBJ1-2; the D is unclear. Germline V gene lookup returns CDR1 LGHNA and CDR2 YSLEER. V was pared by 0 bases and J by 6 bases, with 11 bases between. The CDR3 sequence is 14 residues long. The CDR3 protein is CASSQEVLADGYTF. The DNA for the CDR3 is TGCGCCAGCAGCCAAGAGGTGCTCGCGGATGGCTACACCTTC.